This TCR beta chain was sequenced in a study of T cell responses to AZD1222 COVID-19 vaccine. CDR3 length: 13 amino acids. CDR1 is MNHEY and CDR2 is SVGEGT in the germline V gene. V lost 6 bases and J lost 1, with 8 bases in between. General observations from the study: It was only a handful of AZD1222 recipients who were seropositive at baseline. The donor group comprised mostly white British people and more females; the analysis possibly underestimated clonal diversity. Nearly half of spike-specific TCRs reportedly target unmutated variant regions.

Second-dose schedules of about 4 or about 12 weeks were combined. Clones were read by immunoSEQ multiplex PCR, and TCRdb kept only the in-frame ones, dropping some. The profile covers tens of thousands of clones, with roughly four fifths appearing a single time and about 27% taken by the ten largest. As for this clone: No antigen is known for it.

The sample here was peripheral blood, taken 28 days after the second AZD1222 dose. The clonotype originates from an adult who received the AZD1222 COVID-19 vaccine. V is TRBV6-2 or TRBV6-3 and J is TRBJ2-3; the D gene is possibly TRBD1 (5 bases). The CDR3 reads CASSKTGTDTQYF. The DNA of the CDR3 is TGTGCCAGCAGCAAGACAGGCACAGATACGCAGTATTTT.